The 16 T cell receptor beta chains below come from one sample, sequenced in a study of CD8 T cells in Susac syndrome (dated by TCRdb to between 2018 and 2020). Library method: the immunoSEQ multiplex PCR assay. RNA was extracted using the RNeasy kit, and about 0.45 to 1 ug of the RNA was reverse transcribed with random hexamers. TCRdb reprocessing: public reads trimmed at Q25 with fastp, clones called with MiXCR, in-frame beta chains kept. All rows with the same CDR3 protein become a single entry with the most common DNA and genes. This sample lists 170,000 or so distinct CDR3 sequences; just under 95% were detected once. The top ten hold 0.099% of the sample. Specimen: CD4+ T cells from PBMCs. Source of these receptors: a human donor with Susac syndrome.

The rearrangement uses TRBV12-3 or TRBV12-4 and TRBJ2-1; 8 nucleotides agree with TRBD1. The CDR3 runs to 15 residues. V trimming: 5 bases; J trimming: 5 bases; junction bases outside the gene matches: 8. CDR3 in amino acids: CASSIGQGWDNEQFF. DNA of the CDR3: TGTGCCAGCAGTATCGGACAGGGTTGGGACAATGAGCAGTTCTTC.

This chain connects TRBV30 to TRBJ2-7; a weak D match, TRBD1 (6 bases). With 0 bases removed from V and 7 bases from J, the gap between germline ends came to 16 bases. The V gene's germline CDR1 is GTSNPN and CDR2 SVGIG (reference sequence). The CDR3 extends over 14 amino acids. This CDR3 is CAWSVGQGSWEQYF. In nucleotides, the CDR3 is TGTGCCTGGAGTGTCGGGCAGGGGAGTTGGGAGCAGTACTTC. The full variable domain, with the rest looked up from reference TRBV30 and TRBJ2-7, is SQTIHQWPATLVQPVGSPLSLECTVEGTSNPNLYWYRQAAGRGLQLLFYSVGIGQISSEVPQNLSASRPQDRQFILSSKKLLLSDSGFYLCAWSVGQGSWEQYFGPGTRLTVT.

This clonotype was recorded only once. The gene calls are TRBV20-1 and TRBJ2-2, with D tentatively TRBD2 (5 bases). The V end lost 0 bases, the J end lost 0 bases, and 8 bases lay between the germline ends. This CDR3 region has 15 residues. Germline assignment: CDR1 DFQATT and CDR2 SNEGSKA (reference sequence). The CDR3 region is CSARDGLANTGELFF. The CDR3 region has the DNA TGCAGTGCTAGAGATGGACTTGCGAACACCGGGGAGCTGTTTTTT.

The chain uses TRBV18 and TRBJ1-6, with a tentative D call TRBD1 (6 bases). This CDR3 is 14 amino acids long. V was clipped by 6 bases and J by 7 bases, with 13 bases between them. Germline V lookup: CDR1 KGHSH, CDR2 LQKENI. The CDR3: CASSYRDGNSPLHF. CDR3 in DNA: TGTGCCAGCTCGTACAGGGACGGGAATTCACCCCTCCACTTT.

V usage is TRBV29-1 and J usage is TRBJ2-5; D unclear. V was clipped by 8 bases and J by 2 bases, with 9 bases between them. From germline, CDR1 is SQVTM and CDR2 ANQGSEA. The CDR3 has 11 amino acids. The CDR3 spells CSTMEQETQYF. CDR3 coding DNA: TGCAGCACGATGGAGCAAGAGACCCAGTACTTC. Combining the CDR3 with reference TRBV29-1 and TRBJ2-5 gives the whole variable domain SAVISQKPSRDICQRGTSLTIQCQVDSQVTMMFWYRQQPGQSLTLIATANQGSEATYESGFVIDKFPISRPNLTFSTLTVSNMSPEDSSIYLCSTMEQETQYFGPGTRLLVL.

The chain combines TRBV27 with TRBJ2-7; 8 positions agree with TRBD1. The CDR3 extends over 14 amino acids. V lost 2 bases to trimming and J lost 6 bases; unmatched junction nucleotides: 6. From germline, CDR1 is MNHEY and CDR2 SMNVEV (reference sequence). CDR3 protein: CASSLGQGALEQYF. The CDR3 nucleotides read TGTGCCAGCAGTTTAGGGCAGGGGGCTCTCGAGCAGTACTTC.

The chain couples TRBV30 to TRBJ1-6; D remains ambiguous. Germline V CDR1 and CDR2: GTSNPN, SVGIG (reference sequence). The CDR3 runs to 15 residues. V shed 0 bases and J shed 0 bases, with 6 bases lying between them. DNA of the CDR3: TGTGCCTGGAGTGTACCGGTCTCCTATAATTCACCCCTCCACTTT. Residues: CAWSVPVSYNSPLHF. Variable domain in full (rest from reference TRBV30 and TRBJ1-6): SQTIHQWPATLVQPVGSPLSLECTVEGTSNPNLYWYRQAAGRGLQLLFYSVGIGQISSEVPQNLSASRPQDRQFILSSKKLLLSDSGFYLCAWSVPVSYNSPLHFGNGTRLTVT.

The V call is TRBV28, the J call TRBJ1-4; D is ambiguous. The CDR3 has 13 residues. The germline gives CDR1 MDHEN, CDR2 SYDVKM. Trimming cost V 3 bases and J 7 bases, with 9 bases left between them. The DNA of the CDR3 is TGTGCCAGCAGTTTGGCCCGCGGTGAAAAACTGTTTTTT. Protein: CASSLARGEKLFF.

The chain combines TRBV29-1 with TRBJ2-7; D might be TRBD1 (6 bases). The CDR3 contains 13 residues. Trimming pared 6 bases from V and 6 bases from J, leaving 18 bases between. Germline V CDR1 and CDR2: SQVTM, ANQGSEA. The DNA for the CDR3 is TGCAGCGTCGCACAACAGGGACGCGGCGAGCAGTACTTC. This gives the protein CSVAQQGRGEQYF.

The rearrangement uses TRBV7-2 and TRBJ2-3; either TRBD1 or TRBD2 may supply D (5 bases each). This CDR3 comprises 14 residues. Per germline, CDR1 SGHTA and CDR2 FQGNSA. The ends were cut back, 4 bases at V and 4 bases at J, with 12 bases in the middle. CDR3 region: CASSSSGRSDTQYF. CDR3 DNA: TGTGCCAGCAGCTCGTCGGGACGGTCAGATACGCAGTATTTT.

V gene TRBV4-3 combines with J gene TRBJ2-1; D perhaps matches TRBD1 (7 bases). This CDR3 contains 15 residues. Germline V gives CDR1 LGHNA, CDR2 YSLEER. V dropped 0 bases and J dropped 6 bases, with 12 bases sitting between them. As DNA, the CDR3 is TGCGCCAGCAGCCAAGAGGTTCAGGGGGGCAATGAGCAGTTCTTC. Translating it yields CASSQEVQGGNEQFF.

The rearrangement links TRBV20-1 to TRBJ1-4, with 9 positions matching TRBD1. The CDR3 length is 18 residues. J gave up 0 bases and V 6 bases, and 14 bases lay outside the gene matches. The V gene's germline CDR1 is DFQATT and CDR2 SNEGSKA (reference sequence). For the CDR3, the DNA is TGCAGTGCCTCCTTGCGGGGACAGGGATATGCAACTAATGAAAAACTGTTTTTT. This gives the protein CSASLRGQGYATNEKLFF.

The chain has TRBV20-1 and TRBJ2-1; D uncertain. CDR1 is DFQATT, CDR2 SNEGSKA, per germline (reference sequence). The CDR3 is made up of 14 amino acids. With 6 bases removed from V and 5 bases from J, the gap between germline ends came to 17 bases. In DNA, the CDR3 is TGCAGTGCGTCGAGACTCAATCCTCACAATGAGCAGTTCTTC. It is translated as CSASRLNPHNEQFF.

This chain uses TRBV3-1 with TRBJ1-2; 7 bases align to TRBD1. The CDR3 consists of 14 residues. The trim removed 1 base at V and 5 bases at J, leaving 4 bases unmatched. Germline lookup yields CDR1 LGHDT and CDR2 YNNKEL (reference sequence). In DNA, the CDR3 is TGTGCCAGCAGCCAAGGAGACAGGGCTTATGGCTACACCTTC. This translates into CASSQGDRAYGYTF.

The CDR3 sequence is CASSQGVARGRQAQHF. Written as DNA, the CDR3 is TGCGCCAGCAGCCAAGGCGTTGCGCGGGGTAGGCAAGCCCAGCATTTT. V and J are TRBV4-1 and TRBJ1-5; unclear D gene. V lost 1 base and J 11 bases, leaving 21 bases between the germline ends. The germline CDR1 and CDR2 sequences are MGHRA and YSYEKL. This CDR3 comprises 16 residues.

This clonotype was detected only once. The chain couples TRBV12-3 or TRBV12-4 to TRBJ2-7; weak D call: TRBD1 (6 bases). V was pared by 6 bases and J by 2 bases, with 17 bases between. This CDR3 spans 15 amino acids. This CDR3 is CASSPRQEPTYEQYF. Written as DNA, the CDR3 is TGTGCCAGCAGCCCTCGACAGGAACCCACCTACGAGCAGTACTTC.